This TCR beta chain was identified in a study of CD8+CD57+ T cells in acquired aplastic anemia. Study results and limitations: A significant difference in CD8+ Simpson's diversity between patients and controls was not found.

CD8+CD57+ cell expansion, shown by flow cytometry, had occurred in the patients selected for sequencing. This clonotype has at least ten counts. As yet, its antigen is unknown. Both TCR beta VDJ combination and CDR3 sequence profiling were carried out. Genomic DNA was the template for this profiling. In TCRdb, the reads were re-called with MiXCR into one record per CDR3 protein. In the table there are 160,000 or so distinct CDR3 sequences, 40% to 50% of which are singletons. With V trimmed by 2 bases and J by 1 base, 8 bases remained unmatched. The V gene's germline CDR1 is SGHRS and CDR2 YFSETQ. The CDR3 runs to 16 residues.

Sequenced sample: sorted CD4+, CD8+, or CD8+CD57+ T cells (not recorded which) from PBMCs. The chain employs TRBV5-1 and TRBJ1-1; 7 bases align to TRBD1. This clonotype was obtained from a human donor with aplastic anemia. The CDR3: CASSFGWDRKNTEAFF. In DNA form, the CDR3 reads TGCGCCAGCAGCTTTGGATGGGACAGAAAGAACACTGAAGCTTTCTTT. Drawing the rest from reference TRBV5-1 and TRBJ1-1, the complete variable domain is KAGVTQTPRYLIKTRGQQVTLSCSPISGHRSVSWYQQTPGQGLQFLFEYFSETQRNKGNFPGRFSGRQFSNSRSEMNVSTLELGDSALYLCASSFGWDRKNTEAFFGQGTRLTVV.